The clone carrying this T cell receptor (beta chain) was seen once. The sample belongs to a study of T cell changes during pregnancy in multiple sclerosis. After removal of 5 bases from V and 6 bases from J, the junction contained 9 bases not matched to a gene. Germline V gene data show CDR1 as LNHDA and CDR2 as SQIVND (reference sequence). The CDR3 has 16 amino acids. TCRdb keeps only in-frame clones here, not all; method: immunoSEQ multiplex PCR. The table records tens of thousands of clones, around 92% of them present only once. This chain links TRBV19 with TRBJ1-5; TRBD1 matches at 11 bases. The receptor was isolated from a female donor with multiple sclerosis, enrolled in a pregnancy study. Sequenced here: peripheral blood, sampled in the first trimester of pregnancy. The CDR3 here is CASSGGQGANSQPQHF. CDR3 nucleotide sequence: TGTGCCAGTAGTGGCGGACAGGGGGCGAATAGTCAGCCCCAGCATTTT.